These 15 T cell receptor beta chains came from one sample sequenced in a study of cytomegalovirus exposure and HLA in healthy donors. Method: immunoSEQ multiplex PCR; TCRdb's copy keeps in-frame clones and lacks some. In the table there are over 110,000 clones, roughly 86% of which are singletons. What was sequenced was PBMCs. The receptors shown here come from a man aged 18 to 29 in good health and CMV-seropositive.

This clone was detected only a few times. This chain joins TRBV15 and TRBJ2-1, with 7 bases that match TRBD2. The germline V gene encodes CDR1 LNHNV and CDR2 YYDKDF (reference sequence). The CDR3 sequence is 13 residues long. V lost 3 bases and J lost 13; bases outside the gene matches: 9. The CDR3 here is CATSRGTSVVQFF. The CDR3 DNA reads as TGTGCCACCAGCAGGGGCACTAGCGTGGTACAGTTCTTC. Full variable domain (rest looked up from reference TRBV15 and TRBJ2-1): DAMVIQNPRYQVTQFGKPVTLSCSQTLNHNVMYWYQQKSSQAPKLLFHYYDKDFNNEADTPDNFQSRRPNTSFCFLDIRSPGLGDTAMYLCATSRGTSVVQFFGPGTRLTVL.

As DNA, the CDR3 is TGTGCCAGTCGGCAGGGGAGAAACTACGAGCAGTACTTC. Translating it yields CASRQGRNYEQYF. The chain recombines TRBV19 with TRBJ2-7, with a tentative D call TRBD1 (6 bases). The CDR3 covers 13 residues. V was trimmed by 8 bases and J by 3 bases, leaving 14 bases between them. Germline V gene sequence: CDR1 LNHDA, CDR2 SQIVND (reference sequence).

This chain joins TRBV19 and TRBJ2-2, with 8 bases fitting TRBD1. The length of the CDR3 is 15 residues. Trimming removed 7 bases from V and 2 bases from J; junction bases left unmatched: 6. Germline V gene lookup returns CDR1 LNHDA and CDR2 SQIVND (reference sequence). CDR3: CASKPGQGNTGELFF. CDR3 sequence (DNA): TGTGCCAGTAAACCCGGACAGGGCAACACCGGGGAGCTGTTTTTT.

In this sample, this clone turned up a few times. J is TRBJ2-7 and V is TRBV6-5; D might be TRBD1 (5 bases). From germline, CDR1 is MNHEY and CDR2 SVGAGI. The CDR3 totals 13 residues. The V gene lost 8 bases and the J gene lost 2 bases, with 13 bases spanning the gap. The chain's CDR3 is CASSPVGAYEQYF. DNA for the CDR3: TGTGCCAGCTCCCCGGTAGGGGCCTACGAGCAGTACTTC.

The V call is TRBV6-1, the J call TRBJ1-1; weak D call: TRBD1 (5 bases). The CDR3 is made up of 14 amino acids. V lost 3 bases and J 2 bases, leaving 10 bases between the germline ends. Germline CDR1 MNHNS, CDR2 SASEGT. The CDR3 loop reads CASSETDINTEAFF. The CDR3 DNA follows: TGTGCCAGCAGTGAGACAGACATCAACACTGAAGCTTTCTTT.

CDR3: CASSILGHNYGYTF. DNA for the CDR3: TGTGCCAGTAGTATCCTTGGGCATAACTATGGCTACACCTTC. The chain couples TRBV19 to TRBJ1-2; D is unclear. CDR3 length: 14 amino acids. V was clipped by 3 bases and J by 1 base, with 9 bases between them. From germline, CDR1 is LNHDA and CDR2 SQIVND (reference sequence).

The chain carries TRBV29-1 and TRBJ2-5, with 9 bases lining up with TRBD2. CDR3 length: 16 residues. Germline CDR1 reads SQVTM; CDR2 reads ANQGSEA. V was clipped by 4 bases and J by 3 bases; unmatched bases: 12. The CDR3 coding sequence is TGCAGCGTTGTAGTAGCGGGAGACCGCACTGAAGAGACCCAGTACTTC. It is translated as CSVVVAGDRTEETQYF.

The chain couples TRBV19 to TRBJ2-3; TRBD2 matches at 11 bases. The CDR3 extends over 17 amino acids. CDR1 is LNHDA, CDR2 SQIVND, per germline (reference sequence). V was pared by 5 bases and J by 0 bases, with 7 bases of the junction left unmatched. The CDR3, as DNA: TGTGCCAGTAGTCGGCTAGCGGGGGGACTCAGCACAGATACGCAGTATTTT. It encodes CASSRLAGGLSTDTQYF. Using reference TRBV19 and TRBJ2-3 for the parts outside the CDR3, the full variable domain is DGGITQSPKYLFRKEGQNVTLSCEQNLNHDAMYWYRQDPGQGLRLIYYSQIVNDFQKGDIAEGYSVSREKKESFPLTVTSAQKNPTAFYLCASSRLAGGLSTDTQYFGPGTRLTVL.

This rearrangement joins TRBV7-8 to TRBJ1-6; 12 bases map to TRBD1. CDR1 and CDR2 from the germline V gene are SGHVS and FQNEAQ. This CDR3 has 19 residues. The V segment lost 5 bases and the J segment 0 bases; nucleotides outside the gene matches: 8. CDR3 amino acids: CASSPEGTGGFSYNSPLHF. DNA for the CDR3: TGTGCCAGCAGCCCAGAAGGGACAGGGGGCTTCTCCTATAATTCACCCCTCCACTTT.

The gene calls are TRBV5-1 and TRBJ1-4; no clear D. Trimming removed 5 bases from V and 0 bases from J, with 11 bases in between. The CDR3 is 15 residues long. Germline V lookup: CDR1 SGHRS, CDR2 YFSETQ. The CDR3 reads CASRASPATNEKLFF. CDR3 DNA: TGCGCCAGCAGAGCCTCCCCGGCAACTAATGAAAAACTGTTTTTT.

The V gene is TRBV4-1, the J gene TRBJ2-3, with D maybe TRBD1 (5 bases). The CDR3 has 14 amino acids. Germline V gene lookup returns CDR1 MGHRA and CDR2 YSYEKL. V lost 2 bases, J lost 3 bases, and 9 bases lay in between. CDR3 in DNA: TGCGCCAGCAGCCAATCTGCAGGGACAGATACGCAGTATTTT. Translation gives CASSQSAGTDTQYF.

The chain joins TRBV27 to TRBJ1-1; the D gene is possibly TRBD1 (6 bases). Between the trimmed V and J ends, which lost 6 bases and 5 bases, there was a span of 22 bases. The V gene's germline CDR1 is MNHEY and CDR2 SMNVEV (reference sequence). There are 16 residues in the CDR3. CDR3 loop: CASRTGHSFPGTEAFF. The CDR3 bases are TGTGCCAGCAGAACGGGACACAGCTTCCCGGGTACTGAAGCTTTCTTT.

As for this clone: The junction departs from germline at one end; a sequencing error may be responsible. The J gene is TRBJ2-5, the V gene TRBV7-7; the match to TRBD2 covers 10 bases. CDR3 length: 17 amino acids. From germline, CDR1 is SSHAT and CDR2 FNYEAQ (reference sequence). This chain's CDR3 is CASSIGLAEGGLGTQYF. CDR3 DNA sequence: TGTGCTAGCAGCATCGGACTAGCGGAAGGGGGGCTTGGGACCCAGTACTTC.

The J gene is TRBJ2-3, the V gene TRBV6-1; D may be TRBD1 (5 bases). With 10 bases removed from V and 2 bases from J, the gap between germline ends came to 13 bases. The CDR3 covers 13 residues. The germline V gene has CDR1 MNHNS and CDR2 SASEGT. CDR3: CATQTATTDTQYF. The CDR3 DNA sequence: TGTGCCACCCAGACAGCAACCACAGATACGCAGTATTTT.

The chain uses TRBV7-2 and TRBJ1-2, with a tentative D call TRBD1 (5 bases). The CDR3 runs to 16 residues. Trimming pared 5 bases from V and 4 bases from J, leaving 20 bases between. CDR1 is SGHTA and CDR2 is FQGNSA in the germline V gene. The CDR3 protein is CASSPGLQRPLYGYTF. The CDR3 DNA sequence: TGTGCCAGCAGCCCGGGACTCCAGAGGCCCCTCTATGGCTACACCTTC.